This paragraph reports one T cell receptor (beta chain). Only a few counts were recorded for this clone. The clone's antigen remains unknown. Base qualities are missing; no much larger clone stands one base away. V and J lose 1 base and 4 bases, and a span of 10 bases separates them. Based on the germline V gene, the CDR1 and CDR2 sequences are SGHVS and FQNEAQ. Inclusive of the bounding cysteine and phenylalanine, the CDR3 is 14 residues long. Left in the record is the CDR3 DNA by itself, 42 bases read in frame from the first base. This entry is derived from a study of beta chain features in type 1 diabetes (dated by TCRdb to between 2018 and 2020). Regarding the complete study: No differences in mean age, gender distribution, total cell number or subset yield were found between patients and healthy donors. A total of 90 million to 130 million sorted cells were examined across all samples, and a strong correlation was observed between cell number per subset and RNA yield. The study compared the TCRB repertoires of sorted circulating CD4+ T cell subsets in recently diagnosed type 1 diabetes patients with those in matched healthy donors. Whereas all 30 or so donors provided naive and central memory subsets, regulatory and stem cell-like memory subsets were isolated from just 8 patients and roughly eight healthy donors. Study-level results and caveats: Naive, central memory and regulatory TCRB repertoires appeared more similar among patients than among healthy donors. Because cDNA rather than genomic DNA was sequenced, highly expressing activated cells could have been over-represented, although no difference in activation and CD3 levels was found between groups. Because the HLA sub-analyses included only small numbers of individuals, any influence of HLA type on TCRB rearrangement was left unresolved. A moderate but significant shortening of TCRB CDR3 length was observed in type 1 diabetes patients in all four CD4+ subsets. PCR may preferentially amplify shorter templates, but because patient and control samples were amplified and corrected together, any resulting skew would affect both groups equally. At VDJ recombination sites, type 1 diabetes patients had fewer insertions and more deleted nucleotides, which implies abnormalities in thymic rearrangement.

The entire amount of isolated RNA was reverse transcribed using the High Capacity cDNA Reverse Transcription Kit, so the sequenced TCRB transcripts were expressed ones. Deep immunoSEQ sequencing was applied to naive, central memory and regulatory T cell samples, giving an average of roughly 3.5 million total reads per sample. Sorted cells were lysed in RLT buffer, and RNA was extracted using DNase-treated RNeasy Micro or Mini kits according to cell number. Each cell subset was processed on its own to prevent cross-contamination, while patient and healthy donor samples were processed together. The immunoSEQ multiplex PCR was used to amplify TCRB sequences from cDNA, yielding 87-bp fragments that span the CDR3 region. The amplicons were sequenced using the Illumina HiSeq platform. As for the original processing: PCR bias was computationally corrected using synthetic template baselines, reads within Hamming distance 2 were collapsed, and singletons that could not be merged were discarded. Reads were aligned against IMGT to assign V, D and J genes, CDR3 length and insertions or deletions at six rearrangement sites. Clonotype counts were normalized to sorted cell number within each subset before computing true diversity and Gini coefficients with the tcR R package. Repertoire sharing was quantified using the overlap coefficient calculated on TCRB nucleotide sequences. In its TCRdb copy, this immuneACCESS table keeps in-frame sequences only and misses some clones. Where compared with another copy, unresolved V genes explain less than half of these, and the others have no known cause. That table supplies the V and J calls and clone size; D and trimming were determined from the DNA. The sample yields roughly 150,000 clones; about 9% were counted once. The ten largest clones represent about 0.7% of the sample.

Each donor gave one peripheral blood draw, averaging approximately 0.12 L, which was collected into heparinised tubes. Naive, central memory, regulatory and stem cell-like memory CD4+ T cells were sorted on a BD FACSAria II using a panel including CD45RO, CCR7, CD25, CD127, CD95 and CD27. All sorted populations exceeded 95% purity. PBMCs were separated immediately by Lymphoprep density gradient centrifugation and were stained directly, without being cultured. So that batch effects would be minimized, each experiment stained and sorted samples in pairs, pairing one healthy donor with one patient. The V gene is TRBV7-8 and the J gene is TRBJ1-1; no confident D gene assignment can be made. The sample taken for sequencing was central memory CD4+ T cells from blood. The TCR sequence derives from a woman aged 25 to 39 with type 1 diabetes. The CDR3 protein: CASSLVESGTEAFF. The sequence in DNA is TGTGCCAGCAGCTTAGTAGAATCTGGCACTGAAGCTTTCTTT.